This entry features one TCR beta chain sequence. These data are taken from a study of CD8+ T cells in alopecia areata. For the study at large: Twice daily, treated patients received 5 to 10 mg of oral tofacitinib. For 6 to 18 months, tofacitinib was taken, and 6 months off drug followed.

There are 16 residues in the CDR3. Germline assignment: CDR1 MNHNY and CDR2 SVGAGI (reference sequence). V lost 0 bases to trimming and J lost 5 bases, with 17 bases between them. This sample's treatment: oral pan-JAK inhibitor, 5-10 mg twice daily. Reverse transcription of extracted RNA yielded cDNA, which provided the sequencing template. TCRdb keeps only in-frame clones here, not all; method: immunoSEQ multiplex PCR. The sample has approximately 100,000 clones, 85% to 90% seen once. The chain joins TRBV6-6 to TRBJ2-7; D gene ambiguous. This sample comprised CD8+ T cells sorted from blood, obtained at roughly week 30, from a patient treated with tofacitinib. The clonotype comes from a human donor with alopecia areata. CDR3 sequence reads: CASSYSTYRVTHEQYF. In nucleotides, the CDR3 is TGTGCCAGCAGTTACTCGACCTATAGGGTTACCCACGAGCAGTACTTC.